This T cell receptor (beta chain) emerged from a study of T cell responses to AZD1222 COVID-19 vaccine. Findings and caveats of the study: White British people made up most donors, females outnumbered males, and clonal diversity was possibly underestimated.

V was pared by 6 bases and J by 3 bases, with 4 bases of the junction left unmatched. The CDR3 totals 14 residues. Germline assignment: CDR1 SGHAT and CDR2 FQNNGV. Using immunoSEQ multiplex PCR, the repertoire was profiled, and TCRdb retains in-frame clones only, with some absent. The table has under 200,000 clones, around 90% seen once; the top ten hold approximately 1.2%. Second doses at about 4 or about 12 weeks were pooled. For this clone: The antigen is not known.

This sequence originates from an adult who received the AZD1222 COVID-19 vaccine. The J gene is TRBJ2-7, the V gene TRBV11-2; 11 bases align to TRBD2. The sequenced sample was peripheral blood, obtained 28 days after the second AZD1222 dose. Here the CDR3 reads CASRVSGRVYEQYF. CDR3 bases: TGTGCCAGCAGGGTTAGCGGGAGGGTCTACGAGCAGTACTTC.